This T cell receptor beta chain was retrieved from a study of OX40 agonist ivuxolimab in advanced cancers. Describing the broader study: Ivuxolimab was an agonistic, fully human IgG2 monoclonal antibody directed against OX40 (CD134), a costimulatory receptor. Intravenous ivuxolimab was administered to patients every 2 weeks at six dose levels: 0.01, 0.1, 0.3, 1.5, 3 and 10 mg/kg. Among the approximately 54 dose-escalation patients, some 19 had hepatocellular carcinoma, roughly 15 melanoma, 9 renal cell carcinoma and 9 head and neck cancer. In the dose-escalation cohort, around 80% of patients were male, and the mean age was 60 years with a range of about 23 to 79. Prior anti-PD-1, anti-PD-L1 or anti-CTLA-4 therapy was permitted, and checkpoint inhibitors had been received by more than 35% of dose-escalation patients. Partial responses occurred in three dose-escalation patients, of whom one had hepatocellular carcinoma and two had cutaneous melanoma. The purpose of peripheral TCRbeta sequencing was to test whether ivuxolimab changed TCR sequence diversity and led to clonal T-cell expansion. The monotherapy dose-escalation portion (N of about 57 patients) of the phase I ivuxolimab trial is reported in the paper. The paper as a whole reports these results and caveats: Low levels of normalized T-cell clonal expansion were also shown by some nonresponding patients. At doses of 0.1 to 3.0 mg/kg, clonal expansion of both CD4+ and CD8+ T cells in blood was seen between baseline and week 6. After ivuxolimab, expanded clones were on average more numerous among CD8+ T cells than among CD4+ T cells. The antigen specificity of the clonally expanded peripheral T cells was not determined. Partial responders in the 0.1-3.0 mg/kg groups had among the lowest normalized peripheral clonal expansion, especially among CD8+ T cells.

Patients with autoimmune disease history or receiving systemic immunosuppression were excluded from the trial. Peripheral blood for TCR sequencing was drawn from every dose cohort at baseline, at cycle 4 day 1 and at cycle 7 day 1. The samples were drawn from a first-in-human, open-label, multicenter phase I dose-escalation trial of ivuxolimab. The trial enrolled adults with locally advanced or metastatic head and neck squamous cell, hepatocellular, melanoma or renal cell carcinoma. CD4+ and CD8+ T cells were sorted separately from peripheral blood before TCR sequencing. To sequence the TCRbeta CDR3 region, genomic DNA was isolated from the sorted cells. The immunoSEQ Assay was used to sequence the TCRbeta CDR3 regions. As stored in TCRdb, this immuneACCESS dataset retains in-frame rearrangements with V and J assigned. A fraction of the clones does not appear; measured against another copy, unresolved V genes explain less than half of the discrepancy, and the remainder lacks a known reason. The sample contains nearly 50,000 clones, approximately 86% of them found a single time. Less than 2.5% of the sample rests with the top ten.

The germline V gene encodes CDR1 GTSNPN and CDR2 SVGIG (reference sequence). The CDR3 runs 13 residues from the cysteine to the phenylalanine. The only DNA kept is the CDR3, 39 bases in frame from the first base. V is pruned by 5 bases and J by 5 bases, leaving 6 bases of the junction without a gene match. As regards this clone: Its cognate antigen has yet to be identified. The input lacks base qualities; no much larger clone sits a single base away.

This sequence uses TRBV30 and TRBJ2-1; TRBD2 agrees with 7 junctional bases. The TCR comes from an adult with an advanced solid tumor such as melanoma, head and neck, liver or kidney cancer. Sequenced material: CD4+ or CD8+ T cells sorted from blood, taken in a trial of the OX40 agonist ivuxolimab. This receptor has the CDR3 CAWGSGVNNEQFF. The DNA reads as follows: TGTGCCTGGGGGAGCGGGGTCAACAATGAGCAGTTCTTC.